The subject of this entry is one T cell receptor beta chain. Its antigen remains unidentified. Sequenced by immunoSEQ multiplex PCR; TCRdb stores in-frame clones only, minus some. The sample has about 110,000 clones, about 85% seen once. The sample originates from a study of radiotherapy plus CTLA-4 blockade in lung cancer. Whole-study context: In approximately 17% of patients, objective responses were seen; around 31% had disease control. Study-wide findings and caveats: Blood saw expansion of tumor-derived TCR clones after radiotherapy plus ipilimumab. Interferon-beta and early blood T cell clone dynamics reportedly predicted response best.

V lost 4 bases and J lost 6, with 15 bases in between. CDR1 and CDR2 from the germline V gene are SEHNR and FQNEAQ (reference sequence). This CDR3 region has 15 residues. Each patient with chemo-refractory metastatic non-small-cell lung cancer was treated with focal radiation plus CTLA-4 blockade using ipilimumab. The sequence derives from a human donor with non-small cell lung cancer that progressed on radiotherapy plus ipilimumab. Some clones in this sample may be carry-over from other donors' samples. This specimen was peripheral blood, taken from a patient treated with radiotherapy plus ipilimumab. The chain has TRBV7-9 and TRBJ2-2, with D perhaps assigned TRBD1 or TRBD2 (5 bases each). The CDR3 bases are TGTGCCAGCAGCTCTGGGACCCCCAAAGCCGGGGAGCTGTTTTTT. Its translation is CASSSGTPKAGELFF.